A selection of T cell receptor beta chains follows, all from one sample in a study of T cell responses to AZD1222 COVID-19 vaccine. TCRdb's copy holds only in-frame clones and misses some; the assay was immunoSEQ multiplex PCR. The sample lists some 150,000 clones; roughly 90% were seen once. The sequences come from peripheral blood, collected 28 days after the second AZD1222 dose. The receptors shown here come from an adult who received the AZD1222 COVID-19 vaccine. Each CDR3 is given with its conserved first and last residue. D genes are given only for firm matches.

j_call d_call v_call cdr3_aa
TRBJ1-6 NA TRBV6-1 CASSEATGIRNSPLHF
TRBJ2-2 TRBD2 TRBV5-1 CASSWGLAGGTGELFF
TRBJ2-5 TRBD2 TRBV18 CASSPRDAAGLGETQYF
TRBJ1-1 NA TRBV7-2 CASSLYRAPEAFF
TRBJ2-3 NA TRBV6-5 CASSYEAADTQYF
TRBJ2-7 TRBD2 TRBV7-3 CASSSLPGGRFSEQYF
TRBJ1-1 NA TRBV6-5 CASSDSLGVATEAFF
TRBJ2-1 TRBD2 TRBV7-3 CASSLFGTSVPVYNEQFF
TRBJ2-5 NA TRBV7-8 CASSYDRQETQYF
TRBJ2-7 TRBD2 TRBV2 CASELADVYEQYF
TRBJ1-5 NA TRBV29-1 CSVVDSHNQPQHF
TRBJ1-1 NA TRBV7-9 CASSAGLAFF
TRBJ2-7 NA TRBV20-1 CSAPGAYEQYF
TRBJ2-5 TRBD2 TRBV25-1 CASREGSKETQYF
TRBJ2-6 NA TRBV6-5 CASSYSTGANVLTF
TRBJ1-2 TRBD1 TRBV28 CASRTGTGNYGYTF
TRBJ1-5 TRBD1 TRBV6-5 CASSPQGGGNQPQHF
TRBJ2-5 TRBD1 TRBV28 CATQGDQETQYF
TRBJ2-5 NA TRBV5-6 CASTNLGSLETQYF
TRBJ1-1 NA TRBV15 CATSSRDGEAFF
TRBJ1-1 NA TRBV20-1 CSASPKTGSGTEAFF
TRBJ2-2 NA TRBV28 CASRHRLDITGELFF
TRBJ2-5 TRBD1 TRBV29-1 CSVVTGTGWETQYF
TRBJ1-1 NA TRBV11-3 CASSFSMNTEAFF
TRBJ2-1 TRBD1 TRBV27 CASSIWQGVGDNEQFF
TRBJ2-1 TRBD2 TRBV19 CASNVGAGANEQFF
TRBJ2-2 TRBD2 TRBV7-2 CASSPFIGGRINTGELFF
TRBJ2-1 TRBD1 TRBV5-4 CASSLSRDRNNEQFF
TRBJ1-4 TRBD1 TRBV28 CASSSWDRGLFF
TRBJ2-7 TRBD1 TRBV7-6 CASSFETGLTYEQYF
TRBJ2-7 TRBD1 TRBV19 CASSLWTGERQEQYF
TRBJ2-3 NA TRBV30 CAWSLWYGSTDTQYF
TRBJ1-2 NA TRBV3-1/TRBV3-2 CASSRHMTGGTSNYGYTF
TRBJ1-6 TRBD1 TRBV30 CAWSVHRGNSPLHF
TRBJ2-7 TRBD1 TRBV11-2 CASSPLNRDRGYEQYF
TRBJ2-5 NA TRBV30 CAWSVSPLETQYF
TRBJ1-5 NA TRBV28 CASLQGNFNQPQHF
TRBJ1-2 NA TRBV4-2 CASAVSGGVEGYGYTF